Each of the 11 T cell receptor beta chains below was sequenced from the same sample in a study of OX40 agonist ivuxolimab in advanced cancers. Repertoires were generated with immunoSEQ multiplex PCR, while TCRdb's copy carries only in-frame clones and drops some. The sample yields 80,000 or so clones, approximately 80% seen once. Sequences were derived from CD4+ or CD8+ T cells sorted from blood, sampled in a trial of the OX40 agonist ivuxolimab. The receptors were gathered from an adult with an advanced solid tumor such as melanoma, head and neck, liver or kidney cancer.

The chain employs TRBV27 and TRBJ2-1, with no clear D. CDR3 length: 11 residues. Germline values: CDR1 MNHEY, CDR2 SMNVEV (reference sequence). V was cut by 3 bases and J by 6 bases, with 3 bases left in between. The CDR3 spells CASSFGNEQFF. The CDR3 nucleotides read TGTGCCAGCAGTTTCGGCAATGAGCAGTTCTTC.

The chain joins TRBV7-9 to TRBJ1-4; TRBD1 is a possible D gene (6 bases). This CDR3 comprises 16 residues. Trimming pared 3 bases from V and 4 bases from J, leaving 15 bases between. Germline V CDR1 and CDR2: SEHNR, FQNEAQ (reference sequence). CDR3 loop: CASSFRNTGINEKLFF. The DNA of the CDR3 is TGTGCCAGCAGCTTCAGAAATACAGGGATTAATGAAAAACTGTTTTTT.

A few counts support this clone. CDR3 sequence reads: CARSFPETVNTEAFF. The CDR3 bases are TGTGCCAGAAGCTTCCCCGAGACAGTGAACACTGAAGCTTTCTTT. The chain recombines TRBV7-5 with TRBJ1-1; TRBD1 is the table's D call and was not checked against the DNA. TRBV7-5 has pseudogene status. The CDR3 has 15 amino acids.

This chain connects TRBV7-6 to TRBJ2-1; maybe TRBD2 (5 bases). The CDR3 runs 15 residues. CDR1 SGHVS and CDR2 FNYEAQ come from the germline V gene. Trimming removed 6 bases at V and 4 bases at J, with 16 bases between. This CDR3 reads CASRLNSVGYNEQFF. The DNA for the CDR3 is TGTGCCAGCAGGCTGAATAGCGTAGGATACAATGAGCAGTTCTTC.

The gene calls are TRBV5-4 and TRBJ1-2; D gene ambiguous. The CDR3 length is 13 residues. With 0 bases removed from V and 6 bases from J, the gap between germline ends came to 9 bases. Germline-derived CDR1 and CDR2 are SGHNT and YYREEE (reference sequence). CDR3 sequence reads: CASSLDPVDGYTF. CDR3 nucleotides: TGTGCCAGCAGCTTGGACCCCGTCGATGGCTACACCTTC. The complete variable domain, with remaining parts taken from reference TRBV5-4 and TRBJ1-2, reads ETGVTQSPTHLIKTRGQQVTLRCSSQSGHNTVSWYQQALGQGPQFIFQYYREEENGRGNFPPRFSGLQFPNYSSELNVNALELDDSALYLCASSLDPVDGYTFGSGTRLTVV.

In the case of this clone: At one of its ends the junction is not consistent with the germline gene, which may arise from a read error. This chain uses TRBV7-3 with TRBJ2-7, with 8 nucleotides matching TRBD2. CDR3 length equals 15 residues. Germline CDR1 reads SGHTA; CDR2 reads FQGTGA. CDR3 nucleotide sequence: TGTGCCAGCAGCTTAACCAGCGGGAGCTCCTCCGAGCAGTACTTC. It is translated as CASSLTSGSSSEQYF.

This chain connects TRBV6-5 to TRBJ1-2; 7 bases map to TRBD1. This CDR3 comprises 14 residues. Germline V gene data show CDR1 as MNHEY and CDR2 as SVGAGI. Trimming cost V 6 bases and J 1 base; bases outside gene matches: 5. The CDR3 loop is CASSQGQVNYGYTF. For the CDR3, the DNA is TGTGCCAGCAGCCAAGGACAGGTTAACTATGGCTACACCTTC.

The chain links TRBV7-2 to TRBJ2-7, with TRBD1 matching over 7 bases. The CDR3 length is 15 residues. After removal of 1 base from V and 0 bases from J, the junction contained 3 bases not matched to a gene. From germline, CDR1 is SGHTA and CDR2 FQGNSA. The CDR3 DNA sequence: TGTGCCAGCAGCTTAGTAGGGGGCAGCTCCTACGAGCAGTACTTC. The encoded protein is CASSLVGGSSYEQYF.

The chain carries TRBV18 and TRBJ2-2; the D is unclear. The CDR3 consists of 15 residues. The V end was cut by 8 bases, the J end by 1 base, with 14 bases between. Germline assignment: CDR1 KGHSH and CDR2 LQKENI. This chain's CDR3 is CASRPPPGNTGELFF. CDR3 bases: TGTGCCAGCCGACCCCCACCGGGGAACACCGGGGAGCTGTTTTTT. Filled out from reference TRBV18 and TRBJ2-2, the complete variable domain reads NAGVMQNPRHLVRRRGQEARLRCSPMKGHSHVYWYRQLPEEGLKFMVYLQKENIIDESGMPKERFSAEFPKEGPSILRIQQVVRGDSAAYFCASRPPPGNTGELFFGEGSRLTVL.

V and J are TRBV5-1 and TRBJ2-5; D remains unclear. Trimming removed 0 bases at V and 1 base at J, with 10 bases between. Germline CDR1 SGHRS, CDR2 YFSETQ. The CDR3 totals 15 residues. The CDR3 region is CASSLVSYLQETQYF. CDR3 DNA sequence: TGCGCCAGCAGCTTGGTGTCTTACCTCCAAGAGACCCAGTACTTC.

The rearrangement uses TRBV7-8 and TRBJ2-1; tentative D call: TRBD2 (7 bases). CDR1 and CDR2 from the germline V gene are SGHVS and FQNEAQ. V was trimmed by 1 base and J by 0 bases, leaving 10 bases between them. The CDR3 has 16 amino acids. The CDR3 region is CASSLVGGHSYNEQFF. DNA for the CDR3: TGTGCCAGCAGCTTAGTGGGGGGGCACTCCTACAATGAGCAGTTCTTC.